These 14 T cell receptor beta chains were all obtained from the same sample, sequenced in a study of blood T cell repertoires in COVID-19. Measured with immunoSEQ multiplex PCR; TCRdb has only the in-frame clones, and not every one. The sample records roughly 45,000 clones, roughly 87% being singletons. The sample consisted of peripheral blood. Source of these receptors: a man between 60 and 75 years old with active COVID-19.

The chain combines TRBV30 with TRBJ1-2, with a possible D match to TRBD1 (6 bases). Trimming cost V 3 bases and J 8 bases, with 16 bases left between them. This CDR3 has 13 amino acids. The germline CDR1 and CDR2 sequences are GTSNPN and SVGIG (reference sequence). In nucleotides, the CDR3 is TGTGCCTGGAGGGGGCCGGACAGTGGGGGCTACACCTTC. Its protein is CAWRGPDSGGYTF.

The genes are TRBV7-9 and TRBJ2-3; 9 positions match TRBD1. V gave up 5 bases and J gave up 6 bases; unmatched junction bases: 6. CDR1 and CDR2 (germline): SEHNR, FQNEAQ (reference sequence). This CDR3 region has 14 residues. The CDR3 DNA follows: TGTGCCAGCAGCCGCGCGGGACAGGGTGATACGCAGTATTTT. This translates into CASSRAGQGDTQYF.

This chain uses TRBV7-9 with TRBJ2-2; TRBD2 matches at 11 bases. From germline, CDR1 is SEHNR and CDR2 FQNEAQ (reference sequence). The CDR3 has 15 amino acids. Trimming took 6 bases from V and 5 from J; bases not matched to a gene: 5. In nucleotides, the CDR3 is TGTGCCAGCAGAACTAGCGGGGGCTGGACCGGGGAGCTGTTTTTT. Translation gives CASRTSGGWTGELFF.

This chain uses TRBV4-1 with TRBJ1-5, with 12 bases identical to TRBD1. V lost 2 bases, J lost 2 bases, and 7 bases stayed unmatched. The germline V gene has CDR1 MGHRA and CDR2 YSYEKL. This CDR3 spans 18 amino acids. Here the CDR3 reads CASSQTGTGGAGNQPQHF. In DNA, the CDR3 is TGCGCCAGCAGCCAAACCGGGACAGGGGGCGCGGGCAATCAGCCCCAGCATTTT.

This clone showed up just once. The V and J genes are TRBV7-9 and TRBJ1-2, with TRBD1 matching over 10 bases. The CDR3 totals 14 residues. Unmatched junction bases numbered 7, after V lost 4 bases and J lost 8 bases. Per the germline V gene, CDR1 is SEHNR and CDR2 is FQNEAQ (reference sequence). CDR3 nucleotide sequence: TGTGCCAGCAGCTCCCGGGACAGGGGCTACGGCTACACCTTC. Its translation is CASSSRDRGYGYTF.

The chain carries TRBV4-1 and TRBJ2-3; TRBD2 aligns across 12 bases. The CDR3 runs to 15 residues. The V and J ends lost 4 bases and 5 bases, in that order; junction bases with no gene match: 4. Germline V gives CDR1 MGHRA, CDR2 YSYEKL. The CDR3 DNA follows: TGCGCCAGCAGCCTCCTAGCGGGGGGGCAAGATACGCAGTATTTT. Its translation: CASSLLAGGQDTQYF.

The chain recombines TRBV28 with TRBJ2-5; D is perhaps TRBD2 (6 bases). V lost 5 bases and J lost 6, with 13 bases in between. Looked up from germline, CDR1 is MDHEN and CDR2 is SYDVKM. CDR3 length: 13 amino acids. DNA for the CDR3: TGTGCCAGCAGTGAGGAGGGTCGGAAGACCCAGTACTTC. As protein: CASSEEGRKTQYF.

This chain joins TRBV2 and TRBJ2-5, with D possibly matching TRBD2 (5 bases). Germline CDR1 SNHLY, CDR2 FYNNEI. The CDR3 consists of 16 residues. V was pared by 3 bases and J by 0 bases, with 14 bases between. CDR3: CASSEGVSLYQETQYF. In DNA form, the CDR3 reads TGTGCCAGCAGTGAGGGAGTCTCCCTGTACCAAGAGACCCAGTACTTC.

This chain links TRBV18 with TRBJ1-4, with D perhaps TRBD1 (6 bases). CDR3 length: 16 amino acids. Germline assignment: CDR1 KGHSH and CDR2 LQKENI. Trimming removed 6 bases at V and 1 base at J, with 15 bases between. The DNA of the CDR3 is TGTGCCAGCTCGAACAGGGCGGGAGAAACTAATGAAAAACTGTTTTTT. As protein: CASSNRAGETNEKLFF.

The chain is built from TRBV2 and TRBJ2-1; possibly TRBD2 for D (6 bases). This CDR3 has 15 residues. In germline, CDR1 is SNHLY, CDR2 FYNNEI. Between the trimmed V and J ends, which lost 1 base and 4 bases, there was a span of 11 bases. This chain's CDR3 is CASSEGGLTYNEQFF. CDR3 in DNA: TGTGCCAGCAGTGAAGGGGGACTTACGTACAATGAGCAGTTCTTC.

The rearrangement joins TRBV28 to TRBJ1-2; D remains ambiguous. Trimming pared 5 bases from V and 4 bases from J, leaving 20 bases between. CDR1 is MDHEN and CDR2 is SYDVKM in the germline V gene. The CDR3 is made up of 16 amino acids. The CDR3 region is CASSPPRIFSGYGYTF. The CDR3 nucleotides are TGTGCCAGCAGTCCCCCCCGGATTTTTAGCGGCTATGGCTACACCTTC.

The chain recombines TRBV5-1 with TRBJ2-1, with 8 nucleotides matching TRBD2. Trimming removed 2 bases from V and 4 bases from J; junction bases left unmatched: 5. The CDR3 length is 15 residues. CDR1 and CDR2 (germline): SGHRS, YFSETQ. CDR3: CASSFRGGRYNEQFF. The DNA for the CDR3 is TGCGCCAGCAGCTTCCGGGGGGGTAGGTACAATGAGCAGTTCTTC.

J is TRBJ1-1 and V is TRBV9, with 9 bases aligning to TRBD1. This CDR3 is 15 amino acids long. Per germline, CDR1 SGDLS and CDR2 YYNGEE. V shed 2 bases, J shed 1 base, and the junction held 3 bases outside the gene matches. CDR3 coding DNA: TGTGCCAGCAGCGTGAACAGGGGGCGGAACACTGAAGCTTTCTTT. Amino acid sequence: CASSVNRGRNTEAFF. Looking up the rest from reference TRBV9 and TRBJ1-1 gives the full variable domain: DSGVTQTPKHLITATGQRVTLRCSPRSGDLSVYWYQQSLDQGLQFLIQYYNGEERAKGNILERFSAQQFPDLHSELNLSSLELGDSALYFCASSVNRGRNTEAFFGQGTRLTVV.

The chain recombines TRBV27 with TRBJ1-6, with D possibly TRBD1 on 5 matching bases. This CDR3 has 17 amino acids. In germline, CDR1 is MNHEY, CDR2 SMNVEV (reference sequence). V was clipped by 2 bases and J by 3 bases, with 14 bases between them. In DNA form, the CDR3 reads TGTGCCAGCAGTTTAACGCGTCCCCAGGGCTATAATTCACCCCTCCACTTT. This encodes CASSLTRPQGYNSPLHF.